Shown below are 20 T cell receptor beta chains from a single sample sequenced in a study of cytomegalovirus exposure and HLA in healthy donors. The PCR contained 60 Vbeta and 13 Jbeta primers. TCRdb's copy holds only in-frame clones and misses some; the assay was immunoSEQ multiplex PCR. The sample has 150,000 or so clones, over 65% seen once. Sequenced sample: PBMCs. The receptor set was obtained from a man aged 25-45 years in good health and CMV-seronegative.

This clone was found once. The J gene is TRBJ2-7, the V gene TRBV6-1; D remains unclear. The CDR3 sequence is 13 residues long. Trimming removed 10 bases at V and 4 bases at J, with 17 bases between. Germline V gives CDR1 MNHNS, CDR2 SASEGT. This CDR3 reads CANQALDRYEQYF. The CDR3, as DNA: TGTGCCAACCAGGCGTTGGATCGATACGAGCAGTACTTC.

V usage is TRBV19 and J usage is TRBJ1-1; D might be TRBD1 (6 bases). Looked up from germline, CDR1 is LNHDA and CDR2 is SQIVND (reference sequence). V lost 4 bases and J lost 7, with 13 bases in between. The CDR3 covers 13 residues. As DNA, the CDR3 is TGTGCCAGTAGTAGAGGGGGGGGTAATGAAGCTTTCTTT. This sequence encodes CASSRGGGNEAFF. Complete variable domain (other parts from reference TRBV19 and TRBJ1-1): DGGITQSPKYLFRKEGQNVTLSCEQNLNHDAMYWYRQDPGQGLRLIYYSQIVNDFQKGDIAEGYSVSREKKESFPLTVTSAQKNPTAFYLCASSRGGGNEAFFGQGTRLTVV.

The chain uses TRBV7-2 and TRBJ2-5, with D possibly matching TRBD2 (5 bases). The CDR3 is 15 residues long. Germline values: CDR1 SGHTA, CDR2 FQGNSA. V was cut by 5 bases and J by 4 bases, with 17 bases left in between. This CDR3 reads CASSLGSSMGETQYF. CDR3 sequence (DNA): TGTGCCAGCAGCCTCGGCTCTAGCATGGGAGAGACCCAGTACTTC.

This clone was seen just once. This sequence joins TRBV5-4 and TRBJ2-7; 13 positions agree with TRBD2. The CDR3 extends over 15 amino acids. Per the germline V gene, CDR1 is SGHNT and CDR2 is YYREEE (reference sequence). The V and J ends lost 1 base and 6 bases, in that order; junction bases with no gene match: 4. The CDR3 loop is CASSLPGLAGAEQYF. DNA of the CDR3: TGTGCCAGCAGCTTGCCCGGACTAGCGGGGGCCGAGCAGTACTTC.

The CDR3 coding sequence is TGTGCCAGCAGCAAAGGGGGGGACAGGATTTACTACACTGAAGCTTTCTTT. Protein: CASSKGGDRIYYTEAFF. The chain uses TRBV21-1 and TRBJ1-1; the table names TRBD1, a call not compared with the DNA. TRBV21-1 is listed as a pseudogene. The CDR3 covers 17 residues.

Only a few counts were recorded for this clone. CDR3 residues: CASTSRGLTEAFF. CDR3 DNA: TGTGCCAGCACTAGCAGGGGTCTAACTGAAGCTTTCTTT. The chain recombines TRBV7-9 with TRBJ1-1; perhaps TRBD1 as D (6 bases). The V end was cut by 7 bases, the J end by 5 bases, with 14 bases between. From germline, CDR1 is SEHNR and CDR2 FQNEAQ (reference sequence). This CDR3 comprises 13 residues.

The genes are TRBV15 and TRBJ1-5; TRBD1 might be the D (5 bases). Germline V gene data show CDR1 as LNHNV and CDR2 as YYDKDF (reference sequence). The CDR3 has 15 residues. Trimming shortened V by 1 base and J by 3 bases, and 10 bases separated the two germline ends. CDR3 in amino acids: CATSRGQILNQPQHF. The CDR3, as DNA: TGTGCCACCAGCAGAGGACAGATTCTCAATCAGCCCCAGCATTTT. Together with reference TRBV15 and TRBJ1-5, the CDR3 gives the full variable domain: DAMVIQNPRYQVTQFGKPVTLSCSQTLNHNVMYWYQQKSSQAPKLLFHYYDKDFNNEADTPDNFQSRRPNTSFCFLDIRSPGLGDTAMYLCATSRGQILNQPQHFGDGTRLSIL.

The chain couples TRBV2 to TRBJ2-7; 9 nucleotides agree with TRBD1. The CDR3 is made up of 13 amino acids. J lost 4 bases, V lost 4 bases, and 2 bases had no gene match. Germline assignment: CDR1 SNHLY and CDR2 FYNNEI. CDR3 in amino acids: CASSGGQGYEQYF. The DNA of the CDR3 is TGTGCCAGCAGTGGAGGACAGGGGTACGAGCAGTACTTC.

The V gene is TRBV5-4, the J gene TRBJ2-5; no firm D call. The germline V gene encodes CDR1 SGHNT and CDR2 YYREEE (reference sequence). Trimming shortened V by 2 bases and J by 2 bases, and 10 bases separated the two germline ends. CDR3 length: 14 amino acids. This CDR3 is CASSFSDTQETQYF. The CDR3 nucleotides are TGTGCCAGCAGCTTCTCTGACACTCAAGAGACCCAGTACTTC. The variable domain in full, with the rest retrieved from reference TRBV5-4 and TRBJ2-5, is ETGVTQSPTHLIKTRGQQVTLRCSSQSGHNTVSWYQQALGQGPQFIFQYYREEENGRGNFPPRFSGLQFPNYSSELNVNALELDDSALYLCASSFSDTQETQYFGPGTRLLVL.

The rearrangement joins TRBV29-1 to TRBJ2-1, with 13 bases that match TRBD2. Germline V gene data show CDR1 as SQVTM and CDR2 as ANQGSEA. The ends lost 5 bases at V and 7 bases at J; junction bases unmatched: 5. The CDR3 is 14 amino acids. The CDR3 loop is CSVRLAGGRNEQFF. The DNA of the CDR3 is TGCAGCGTTCGACTAGCGGGGGGTAGGAATGAGCAGTTCTTC.

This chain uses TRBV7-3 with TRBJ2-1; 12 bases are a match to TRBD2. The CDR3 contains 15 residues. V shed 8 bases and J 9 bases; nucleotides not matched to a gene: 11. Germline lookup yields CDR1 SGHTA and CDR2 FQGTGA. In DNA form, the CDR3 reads TGTGCCAGCGCCGAATCTAGCGGGGGGGCGGGTGAGCAGTTCTTC. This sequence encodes CASAESSGGAGEQFF.

CDR3 in amino acids: CASSGYGQGADEQYF. CDR3 DNA: TGTGCCAGCAGTGGCTATGGACAGGGGGCAGACGAGCAGTACTTC. The chain recombines TRBV27 with TRBJ2-7; 11 bases map to TRBD1. CDR1 MNHEY and CDR2 SMNVEV come from the germline V gene (reference sequence). J gave up 5 bases and V 5 bases, and 8 bases lay outside the gene matches. The length of the CDR3 is 15 residues.

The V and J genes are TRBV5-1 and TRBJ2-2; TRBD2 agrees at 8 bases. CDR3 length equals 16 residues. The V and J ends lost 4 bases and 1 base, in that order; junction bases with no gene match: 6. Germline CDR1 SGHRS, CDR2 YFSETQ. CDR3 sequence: CASSLPLAGNTGELFF. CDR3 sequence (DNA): TGCGCCAGCAGCCTCCCTCTAGCGGGGAACACCGGGGAGCTGTTTTTT.

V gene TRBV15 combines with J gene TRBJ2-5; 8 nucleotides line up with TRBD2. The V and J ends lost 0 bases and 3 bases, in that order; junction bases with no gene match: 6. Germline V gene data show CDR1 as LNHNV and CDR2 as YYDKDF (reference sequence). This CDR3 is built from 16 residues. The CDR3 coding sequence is TGTGCCACCAGCAGAGATTTGACGGGGGGGGAAGAGACCCAGTACTTC. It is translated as CATSRDLTGGEETQYF.

CDR3 residues: CASSLGRTNTEAFF. The DNA of the CDR3 is TGTGCCAGCAGCTTGGGACGGACTAACACTGAAGCTTTCTTT. V gene TRBV5-4 combines with J gene TRBJ1-1; D remains ambiguous. The CDR3 is 14 amino acids. Germline CDR1 and CDR2: SGHNT and YYREEE (reference sequence). V was pared by 0 bases and J by 2 bases, with 8 bases between.

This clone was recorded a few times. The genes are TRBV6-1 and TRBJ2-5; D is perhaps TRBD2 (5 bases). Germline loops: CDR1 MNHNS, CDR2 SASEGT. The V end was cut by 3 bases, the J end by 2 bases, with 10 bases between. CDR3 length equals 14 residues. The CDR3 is CASSELGKQETQYF. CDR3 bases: TGTGCCAGCAGTGAGCTCGGGAAACAAGAGACCCAGTACTTC.

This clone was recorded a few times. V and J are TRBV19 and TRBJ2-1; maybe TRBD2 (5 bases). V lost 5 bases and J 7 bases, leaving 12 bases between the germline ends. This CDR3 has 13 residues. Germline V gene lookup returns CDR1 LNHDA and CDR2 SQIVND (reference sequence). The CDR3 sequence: CASSFQRGNEQFF. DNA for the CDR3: TGTGCCAGTAGTTTTCAGCGCGGGAATGAGCAGTTCTTC. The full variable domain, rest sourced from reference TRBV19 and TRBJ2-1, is DGGITQSPKYLFRKEGQNVTLSCEQNLNHDAMYWYRQDPGQGLRLIYYSQIVNDFQKGDIAEGYSVSREKKESFPLTVTSAQKNPTAFYLCASSFQRGNEQFFGPGTRLTVL.

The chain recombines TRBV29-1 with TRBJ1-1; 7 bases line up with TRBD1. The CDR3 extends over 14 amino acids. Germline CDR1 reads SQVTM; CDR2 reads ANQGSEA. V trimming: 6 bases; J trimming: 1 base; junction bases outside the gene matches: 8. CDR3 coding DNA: TGCAGCGTCGGGGACAGCCTACCGAACACTGAAGCTTTCTTT. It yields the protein CSVGDSLPNTEAFF.

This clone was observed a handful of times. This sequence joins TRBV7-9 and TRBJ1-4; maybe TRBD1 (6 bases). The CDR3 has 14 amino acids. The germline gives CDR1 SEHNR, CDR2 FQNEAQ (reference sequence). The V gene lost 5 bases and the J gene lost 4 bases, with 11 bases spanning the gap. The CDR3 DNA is TGTGCCAGCAGCCTCGACAGGATTAATGAAAAACTGTTTTTT. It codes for CASSLDRINEKLFF.

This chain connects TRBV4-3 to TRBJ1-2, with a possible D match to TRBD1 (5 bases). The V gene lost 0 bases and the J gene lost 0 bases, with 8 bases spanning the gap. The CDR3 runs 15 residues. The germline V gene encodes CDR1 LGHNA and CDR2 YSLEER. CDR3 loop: CASSQDLRANYGYTF. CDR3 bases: TGCGCCAGCAGCCAAGATCTCAGGGCTAACTATGGCTACACCTTC.